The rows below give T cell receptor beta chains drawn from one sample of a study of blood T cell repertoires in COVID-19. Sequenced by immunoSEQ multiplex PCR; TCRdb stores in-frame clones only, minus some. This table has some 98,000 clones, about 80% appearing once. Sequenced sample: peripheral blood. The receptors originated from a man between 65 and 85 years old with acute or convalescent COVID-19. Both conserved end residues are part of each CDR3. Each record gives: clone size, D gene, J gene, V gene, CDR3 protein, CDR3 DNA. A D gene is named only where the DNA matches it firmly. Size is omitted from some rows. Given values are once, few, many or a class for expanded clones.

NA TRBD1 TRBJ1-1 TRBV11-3 CASSERTGAGEAFF TGTGCCAGCAGTGAGAGGACAGGGGCCGGTGAAGCTTTCTTT
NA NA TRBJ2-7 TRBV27 CASSFRERGEQYF TGTGCCAGCAGTTTTCGGGAGAGGGGTGAGCAGTACTTC
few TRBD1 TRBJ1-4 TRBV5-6 CASADRNNEKLFF TGTGCCAGCGCGGACAGGAATAATGAAAAACTGTTTTTT
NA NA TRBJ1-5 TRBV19 CASSSSGVLRNQPQHF TGTGCCAGTAGTAGTAGCGGGGTGCTAAGAAATCAGCCCCAGCATTTT
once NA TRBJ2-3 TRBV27 CASSLTGVETQYF TGTGCCAGCAGTCTGACCGGGGTGGAGACGCAGTATTTT
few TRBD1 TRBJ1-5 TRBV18 CASSPPGGGNQPQHF TGTGCCAGCTCACCCCCAGGGGGTGGAAATCAGCCCCAGCATTTT
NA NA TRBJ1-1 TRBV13 CASSHLWPNTEAFF TGTGCCAGCAGCCATTTGTGGCCGAACACTGAAGCTTTCTTT
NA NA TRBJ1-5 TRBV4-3 CASSQDGGSNQPQHF TGCGCCAGCAGCCAAGATGGGGGCTCAAATCAGCCCCAGCATTTT
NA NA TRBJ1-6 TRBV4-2 CASSQTQDYNSPLHF TGTGCCAGCAGCCAAACACAAGACTATAATTCACCCCTCCACTTT
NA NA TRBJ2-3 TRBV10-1 CASSLRKEAKQYF TGCGCCAGCAGCCTAAGAAAAGAAGCTAAGCAGTATTTT
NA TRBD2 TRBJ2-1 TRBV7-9 CASSLMAGALEQFF TGTGCCAGCAGCTTAATGGCGGGAGCTCTGGAGCAGTTCTTC
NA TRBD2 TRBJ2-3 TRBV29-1 CSVEGTSGGLGDTQYF TGCAGCGTTGAAGGGACTAGCGGGGGACTCGGGGATACGCAGTATTTT
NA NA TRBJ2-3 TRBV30 CAWSRLENTDTQYF TGTGCCTGGAGTAGGCTAGAAAACACAGATACGCAGTATTTT
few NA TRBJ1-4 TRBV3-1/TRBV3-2 CASSQDGRGFTNEKLFF TGTGCCAGCAGCCAAGACGGAAGGGGGTTCACTAATGAAAAACTGTTTTTT
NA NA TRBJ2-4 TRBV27 CASSSSPSKTGIQYF TGTGCCAGCAGTTCCAGCCCCAGTAAGACGGGTATTCAGTACTTC
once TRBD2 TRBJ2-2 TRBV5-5 CASSLYVRASGPNTGELFF TGTGCCAGCAGCTTGTACGTCCGGGCTAGCGGGCCGAACACCGGGGAGCTGTTTTTT
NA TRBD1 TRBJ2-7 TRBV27 CASRGTAKYEQYF TGTGCCAGCAGAGGGACAGCGAAATACGAGCAGTACTTC
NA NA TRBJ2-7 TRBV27 CASSLGQNPNEQYF TGTGCCAGCAGTTTAGGGCAGAACCCTAACGAGCAGTACTTC
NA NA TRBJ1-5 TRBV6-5 CASAPPGGGGQPQHF TGTGCCAGCGCTCCCCCTGGGGGGGGAGGTCAGCCCCAGCATTTT
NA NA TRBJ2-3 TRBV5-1 CASSLEAQGTDTQYF TGCGCCAGCAGCTTGGAGGCGCAGGGCACAGATACGCAGTATTTT
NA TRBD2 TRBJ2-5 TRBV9 CASSSRALAGGETQYF TGTGCCAGCAGCTCTAGGGCACTAGCGGGAGGGGAGACCCAGTACTTC
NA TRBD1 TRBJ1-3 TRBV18 CASSPPSWAGGDSGNTIYF TGTGCCAGCTCACCACCCAGTTGGGCAGGGGGCGACTCTGGAAACACCATATATTTT
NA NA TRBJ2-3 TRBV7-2 CASSSQLATDTQYF TGTGCCAGCAGTTCCCAACTAGCCACAGATACGCAGTATTTT
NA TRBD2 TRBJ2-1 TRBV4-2 CASSQDPLSSGRALEQFF TGTGCCAGCAGCCAAGACCCCTTAAGTAGCGGGAGGGCCCTTGAGCAGTTCTTC
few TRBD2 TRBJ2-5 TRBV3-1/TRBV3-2 CASSQEFRTSGGEETQYF TGTGCCAGCAGCCAAGAATTCAGGACTAGCGGGGGGGAAGAGACCCAGTACTTC
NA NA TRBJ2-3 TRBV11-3 CASSLGGGTDTQYF TGTGCCAGCAGCTTGGGGGGTGGAACAGATACGCAGTATTTT
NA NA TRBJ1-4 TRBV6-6 CASSSTERNEKLFF TGTGCCAGCAGCTCGACAGAGCGTAATGAAAAACTGTTTTTT
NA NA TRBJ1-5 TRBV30 CAWSGQSVPQHF TGTGCCTGGTCAGGACAGTCGGTTCCCCAGCATTTT
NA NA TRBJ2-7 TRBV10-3 CAISASSEQYF TGTGCCATCAGTGCGTCGAGCGAGCAGTACTTC
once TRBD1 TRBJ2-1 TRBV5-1 CASSLRPGQGNEQFF TGCGCCAGCAGCTTGAGGCCGGGACAGGGAAATGAGCAGTTCTTC
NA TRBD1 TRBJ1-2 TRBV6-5 CASRNGQGAFGYTF TGTGCCAGCAGGAACGGACAGGGGGCGTTTGGCTACACCTTC
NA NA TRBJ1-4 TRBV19 CASKGLEPTNEKLFF TGTGCCAGTAAAGGACTGGAGCCAACTAATGAAAAACTGTTTTTT
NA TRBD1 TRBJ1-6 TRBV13 CASRRTGSYNSPLHF TGTGCCAGCAGGCGGACAGGGAGCTATAATTCACCCCTCCACTTT
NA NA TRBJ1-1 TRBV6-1 CASSEARLGGTEAFF TGTGCCAGCAGTGAAGCCCGACTTGGAGGCACTGAAGCTTTCTTT
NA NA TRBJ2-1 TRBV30 CAWSLPSLNEQFF TGTGCCTGGAGTCTACCGAGTCTCAATGAGCAGTTCTTC
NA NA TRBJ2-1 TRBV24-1 CATSDSGVEYNEQFF TGTGCCACCAGTGATTCGGGAGTGGAGTACAATGAGCAGTTCTTC
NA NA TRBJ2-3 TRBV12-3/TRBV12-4 CASSLASVDTQYF TGTGCCAGCAGTTTAGCTAGCGTAGATACGCAGTATTTT
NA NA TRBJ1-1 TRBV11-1 CASSPRETTEAFF TGTGCCAGCAGCCCAAGGGAGACCACTGAAGCTTTCTTT
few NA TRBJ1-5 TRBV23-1 CASSHLYQPQHF TGCGCCAGCAGCCACTTGTATCAGCCCCAGCATTTT
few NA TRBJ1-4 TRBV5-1 CASSPGTEIEKLFF TGCGCCAGCAGTCCGGGAACTGAAATTGAAAAACTGTTTTTT
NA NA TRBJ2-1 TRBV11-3 CASSSGRTSQDNEQFF TGTGCCAGCAGCTCAGGGCGGACCTCCCAGGACAATGAGCAGTTCTTC
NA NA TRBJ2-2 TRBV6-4 CASSREGAWTGELFF TGTGCCAGCAGTCGGGAGGGGGCGTGGACCGGGGAGCTGTTTTTT
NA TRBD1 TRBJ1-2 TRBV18 CASSPGTGNGLYGYTF TGTGCCAGCTCACCCGGGACAGGGAACGGGCTCTATGGCTACACCTTC
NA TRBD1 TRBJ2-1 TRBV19 CASRTQGFPYNEQFF TGTGCCAGTAGGACACAGGGGTTCCCTTACAATGAGCAGTTCTTC
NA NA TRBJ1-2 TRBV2 CASSERSDGEGYTF TGTGCCAGCAGTGAACGGTCTGACGGGGAGGGCTACACCTTC
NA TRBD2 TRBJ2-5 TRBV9 CASSVGGGGRGEPQYF TGTGCCAGCAGCGTAGGAGGCGGAGGACGGGGGGAGCCCCAGTACTTC
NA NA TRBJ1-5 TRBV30 CAWSGSTEQPQHF TGTGCCTGGAGTGGCAGTACCGAACAGCCCCAGCATTTT
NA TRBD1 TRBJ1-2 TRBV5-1 CASSGQAGGGGTYTF TGCGCCAGCAGCGGACAGGCAGGGGGCGGAGGAACATACACCTTC
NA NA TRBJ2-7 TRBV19 CASSERGGISYEQYF TGTGCCAGTAGTGAGAGGGGGGGTATTTCCTACGAGCAGTACTTC
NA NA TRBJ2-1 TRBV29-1 CSVVIYNEQFF TGCAGCGTCGTTATTTACAATGAGCAGTTCTTC
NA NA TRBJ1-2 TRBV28 CASSSAGKGYTF TGTGCCAGCAGTTCCGCAGGGAAGGGCTACACCTTC
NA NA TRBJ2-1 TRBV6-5 CASSTTTRLVEQFF TGTGCCAGCAGTACGACGACTAGATTGGTTGAGCAGTTCTTC
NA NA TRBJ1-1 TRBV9 CASSDKSGGNTEAFF TGTGCCAGCAGCGATAAATCCGGGGGTAACACTGAAGCTTTCTTT
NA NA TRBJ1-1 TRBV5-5 CASSSGGFTEAFF TGTGCCAGCAGCTCCGGGGGGTTCACTGAAGCTTTCTTT
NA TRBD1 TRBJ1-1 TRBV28 CASSSLQGAMMNTEAFF TGTGCCAGCAGTTCTTTACAGGGGGCTATGATGAACACTGAAGCTTTCTTT
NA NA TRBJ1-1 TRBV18 CASSPSARGVDSEAFF TGTGCCAGCTCACCAAGCGCCAGGGGAGTGGATTCTGAAGCTTTCTTT
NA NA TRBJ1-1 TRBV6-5 CASRSEGAANTEAFF TGTGCCAGCAGGAGCGAGGGAGCCGCGAACACTGAAGCTTTCTTT
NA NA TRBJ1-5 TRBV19 CASSIEGGGSQPQHF TGTGCCAGTAGTATAGAGGGTGGGGGGAGTCAGCCCCAGCATTTT
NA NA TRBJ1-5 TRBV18 CASSPNRDQPQHF TGTGCCAGCTCACCAAACAGGGATCAGCCCCAGCATTTT
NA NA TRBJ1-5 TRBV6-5 CASTTGLGQPQHF TGTGCCAGCACTACAGGGTTAGGTCAGCCCCAGCATTTT